The 31 T cell receptor beta chains presented below share a single source sample, sequenced in a study of memory CD4+ T cells and cytomegalovirus serostatus. Single viable CD3+CD4+CD8-CD45RO+ cells were sorted as the memory CD4+ T cells. Generated by immunoSEQ multiplex PCR, the TCRdb table keeps only in-frame clones and is missing some. The table records more than 45,000 clones, around 80% of them present only once. Specimen: memory CD4+ T cells from blood. These receptors all come from an adult in good health and CMV-seronegative.

The V gene is TRBV25-1, the J gene TRBJ2-1, with TRBD1 matching over 7 bases. Per the germline V gene, CDR1 is MGHDK and CDR2 is SYGVNS. This CDR3 region has 15 residues. Unmatched junction bases numbered 6, after V lost 0 bases and J lost 7 bases. CDR3 coding DNA: TGTGCCAGCAGTGAATACGAGACAGGGACGAATGAGCAGTTCTTC. It codes for CASSEYETGTNEQFF.

The chain carries TRBV5-1 and TRBJ2-5, with 8 bases matching TRBD1. The CDR3 is made up of 14 amino acids. With 5 bases clipped from V and 4 bases from J, the junction kept 7 bases outside the gene matches. CDR1 is SGHRS, CDR2 YFSETQ, per germline. The CDR3 here is CASSLQGVGETQYF. CDR3 DNA sequence: TGCGCCAGCAGTTTACAGGGGGTTGGAGAGACCCAGTACTTC.

The chain recombines TRBV10-3 with TRBJ2-1; 7 nucleotides line up with TRBD1. Germline lookup yields CDR1 ENHRY and CDR2 SYGVKD. This CDR3 has 15 residues. V lost 1 base and J lost 4; bases outside the gene matches: 4. The CDR3 reads CAISELQGSYNEQFF. CDR3 DNA: TGTGCCATCAGTGAGTTACAGGGGTCTTACAATGAGCAGTTCTTC.

The chain combines TRBV5-4 with TRBJ2-7; D is undetermined. Per germline, CDR1 SGHNT and CDR2 YYREEE (reference sequence). The CDR3 has 15 residues. Trimming removed 2 bases from V and 3 bases from J, with 15 bases in between. CDR3 loop: CASSLTSRSNYEQYF. The CDR3 coding sequence is TGTGCCAGCAGCTTAACCTCGAGATCAAACTACGAGCAGTACTTC.

The rearrangement joins TRBV23-1 to TRBJ1-3; a possible D gene is TRBD1 (6 bases). TRBV23-1 is given ORF status, its function remaining uncertain. The CDR3 consists of 16 residues. Trimming cost V 7 bases and J 4 bases, with 20 bases left between them. The CDR3 coding sequence is TGCGCCAGCATTCCACCGGGACAACGGTCCGGAAACACCATATATTTT. This codes for CASIPPGQRSGNTIYF.

The chain uses TRBV28 and TRBJ2-3, with D perhaps matching TRBD2 (6 bases). The CDR3 sequence is 17 residues long. V was trimmed by 6 bases and J by 2 bases, leaving 21 bases between them. Germline V gene sequence: CDR1 MDHEN, CDR2 SYDVKM. CDR3 DNA: TGTGCCAGCAGCCCACTAGGAGGTAGCGGAACCACAGATACGCAGTATTTT. Protein product: CASSPLGGSGTTDTQYF.

This clone was seen a few times. The chain employs TRBV5-1 and TRBJ2-1; 8 bases agree with TRBD2. With V trimmed by 4 bases and J by 8 bases, 11 bases remained unmatched. Germline CDR1 is SGHRS and CDR2 is YFSETQ. The CDR3 sequence is 15 residues long. The CDR3 DNA follows: TGCGCCAGCAGCGGGGGACTAGGGTGGGAGGATGAGCAGTTCTTC. This translates into CASSGGLGWEDEQFF.

The chain has TRBV25-1 and TRBJ1-4, with 9 bases aligning to TRBD1. The ends lost 6 bases at V and 5 bases at J; junction bases unmatched: 7. Germline loops: CDR1 MGHDK, CDR2 SYGVNS. The CDR3 spans 15 residues. The CDR3 DNA is TGTGCCAGCAGGGACGCCGGGACAGGGAATGAAAAACTGTTTTTT. Translating it yields CASRDAGTGNEKLFF.

This CDR3 reads CASSSYRDVLSYEQYF. The CDR3 DNA is TGTGCCAGCAGCTCATACCGGGACGTCCTCTCCTACGAGCAGTACTTC. This chain joins TRBV7-9 and TRBJ2-7, with D perhaps given as TRBD1 or TRBD2 (5 bases each). The CDR3 loop spans 16 amino acids. Germline V lookup: CDR1 SEHNR, CDR2 FQNEAQ (reference sequence). V lost 4 bases, J lost 0 bases, and 16 bases lay in between.

The table lists this clone with a count of one. The rearrangement links TRBV9 to TRBJ2-5; D is unclear. Deletions cut 2 bases from V and 2 bases from J, with 4 bases between. CDR1 and CDR2 (germline): SGDLS, YYNGEE. This CDR3 is 12 amino acids long. The DNA of the CDR3 is TGTGCCAGCAGCGTTACTCAAGAGACCCAGTACTTC. Translation: CASSVTQETQYF.

The chain recombines TRBV5-4 with TRBJ2-5, with TRBD2 matching over 8 bases. V trimming: 4 bases; J trimming: 0 bases; junction bases outside the gene matches: 11. The CDR3 consists of 17 residues. In germline, CDR1 is SGHNT, CDR2 YYREEE (reference sequence). This chain's CDR3 is CASSRASSGANQETQYF. CDR3 DNA: TGTGCCAGCAGCCGGGCCAGTAGCGGGGCAAACCAAGAGACCCAGTACTTC.

This sequence joins TRBV6-1 and TRBJ1-2; D unclear. The germline V and J ends were trimmed by 5 bases and 5 bases, with 9 bases remaining between them. This CDR3 has 12 amino acids. Germline V gene lookup returns CDR1 MNHNS and CDR2 SASEGT. The CDR3 region is CASSPREYGYTF. CDR3 sequence (DNA): TGTGCCAGCAGTCCACGGGAGTATGGCTACACCTTC.

CDR3 DNA: TGTGCCAGCAGTTTCGGTAATCAGCCCCAGCATTTT. This gives the protein CASSFGNQPQHF. The V call is TRBV28, the J call TRBJ1-5; D not resolved. Deletions cut 3 bases from V and 4 bases from J, with 4 bases between. Germline V lookup: CDR1 MDHEN, CDR2 SYDVKM. The CDR3 covers 12 residues.

The genes are TRBV29-1 and TRBJ2-7, with D possibly TRBD1 on 5 matching bases. The CDR3 covers 14 residues. Germline V gives CDR1 SQVTM, CDR2 ANQGSEA. The V and J ends lost 3 bases and 0 bases respectively, with 12 bases between them. The CDR3 reads CSVDSGLSSYEQYF. The CDR3 bases are TGCAGCGTTGACTCAGGGCTCAGCTCCTACGAGCAGTACTTC.

This chain links TRBV11-3 with TRBJ2-7, with TRBD1 matching 9 bases. The CDR3 is 13 residues long. From germline, CDR1 is SGHNT and CDR2 YENEEA. The J segment lost 3 bases and the V segment lost 5 bases, leaving 2 bases of the junction unmatched. As DNA, the CDR3 is TGTGCCAGCAGCCGGGACAGGGTCTACGAGCAGTACTTC. Translating it yields CASSRDRVYEQYF.

A few counts support this clone. This rearrangement joins TRBV2 to TRBJ1-5; weak D call: TRBD1 (6 bases). Germline V lookup: CDR1 SNHLY, CDR2 FYNNEI. This CDR3 comprises 16 residues. V dropped 4 bases and J dropped 9 bases, with 22 bases sitting between them. CDR3 DNA: TGTGCCAGCAGTGGGGGTACGGGGGCCGCAGAGGTGCCCCAGCATTTT. It is translated as CASSGGTGAAEVPQHF.

The CDR3 loop reads CSALDPGDSLFF. In DNA, the CDR3 is TGCAGCGCTCTTGACCCAGGGGATTCACTGTTTTTT. The gene calls are TRBV29-1 and TRBJ1-4; D may be TRBD1 (6 bases). This CDR3 spans 12 amino acids. CDR1 SQVTM and CDR2 ANQGSEA come from the germline V gene. V lost 7 bases, J lost 13 bases, and 19 bases lay in between. The full variable domain, completed using reference TRBV29-1 and TRBJ1-4, is SAVISQKPSRDICQRGTSLTIQCQVDSQVTMMFWYRQQPGQSLTLIATANQGSEATYESGFVIDKFPISRPNLTFSTLTVSNMSPEDSSIYLCSALDPGDSLFFGSGTQLSVL.

This rearrangement joins TRBV18 to TRBJ2-2; D assignment may be TRBD1 or TRBD2 (5 bases each). The CDR3 totals 18 residues. Germline loops: CDR1 KGHSH, CDR2 LQKENI. V lost 2 bases to trimming and J lost 0 bases, with 16 bases between them. The CDR3 DNA is TGTGCCAGCTCACCATCGGTGAGGGGCATCGCGAACACCGGGGAGCTGTTTTTT. Encoded protein: CASSPSVRGIANTGELFF.

CDR3 sequence: CASRQYTGSEYGYTF. The CDR3, as DNA: TGTGCCAGTAGGCAATATACAGGGTCAGAGTATGGCTACACCTTC. V is TRBV19 and J is TRBJ1-2; perhaps TRBD1 as D (6 bases). From germline, CDR1 is LNHDA and CDR2 SQIVND (reference sequence). The CDR3 sequence is 15 residues long. Trimming removed 6 bases at V and 5 bases at J, with 19 bases between.

The chain's CDR3 is CASSVGGGVSGNTIYF. The CDR3, as DNA: TGTGCCAGCAGCGTAGGCGGCGGCGTCTCTGGAAACACCATATATTTT. The rearrangement links TRBV9 to TRBJ1-3; D ambiguous. Trimming pared 0 bases from V and 0 bases from J, leaving 10 bases between. Looked up from germline, CDR1 is SGDLS and CDR2 is YYNGEE. The CDR3 is 16 amino acids.

V and J are TRBV5-1 and TRBJ1-2; possibly TRBD1 for D (5 bases). Looked up from germline, CDR1 is SGHRS and CDR2 is YFSETQ. V was clipped by 5 bases and J by 6 bases, with 14 bases between them. The CDR3 has 13 amino acids. The CDR3 sequence is CASSRAPGDGYTF. CDR3 DNA sequence: TGCGCCAGCAGTCGTGCCCCGGGGGATGGCTACACCTTC.

This clone was seen a few times. The CDR3 region is CASSPRAPTSGILVSYNEQFF. Here the CDR3 DNA reads TGTGCCAGCTCACCTAGGGCTCCGACTAGCGGGATATTAGTTTCCTACAATGAGCAGTTCTTC. The chain recombines TRBV18 with TRBJ2-1, with 11 bases fitting TRBD2. After removal of 3 bases from V and 1 base from J, the junction contained 17 bases not matched to a gene. CDR3 length equals 21 residues. The V gene's germline CDR1 is KGHSH and CDR2 LQKENI. Full variable domain (remainder filled in from reference TRBV18 and TRBJ2-1): NAGVMQNPRHLVRRRGQEARLRCSPMKGHSHVYWYRQLPEEGLKFMVYLQKENIIDESGMPKERFSAEFPKEGPSILRIQQVVRGDSAAYFCASSPRAPTSGILVSYNEQFFGPGTRLTVL.

The J gene is TRBJ2-6, the V gene TRBV29-1, with a possible D match to TRBD2 (5 bases). V shed 7 bases and J shed 4 bases, with 20 bases lying between them. The V gene's germline CDR1 is SQVTM and CDR2 ANQGSEA. CDR3 length: 16 amino acids. CDR3 loop: CSAGGTVLGGANVLTF. The CDR3 region has the DNA TGCAGCGCTGGAGGTACAGTGCTTGGGGGGGCCAACGTCCTGACTTTC. The full variable domain, in which reference TRBV29-1 and TRBJ2-6 provide the parts outside the CDR3, is SAVISQKPSRDICQRGTSLTIQCQVDSQVTMMFWYRQQPGQSLTLIATANQGSEATYESGFVIDKFPISRPNLTFSTLTVSNMSPEDSSIYLCSAGGTVLGGANVLTFGAGSRLTVL.

V and J are TRBV18 and TRBJ2-2; D remains ambiguous. The length of the CDR3 is 15 residues. CDR1 and CDR2 from the germline V gene are KGHSH and LQKENI. Trimming pared 1 base from V and 1 base from J, leaving 7 bases between. CDR3 coding DNA: TGTGCCAGCTCACCACGGGTTTTGAACACCGGGGAGCTGTTTTTT. This codes for CASSPRVLNTGELFF.

V gene TRBV2 combines with J gene TRBJ1-1; D is ambiguous. V was shortened by 6 bases and J by 7 bases, with 9 bases between the two germline ends. The CDR3 totals 11 residues. Germline V gene sequence: CDR1 SNHLY, CDR2 FYNNEI. CDR3 nucleotides: TGTGCCAGCAGCGGGCGGATTGAAGCTTTCTTT. Encoded protein: CASSGRIEAFF. Together with reference TRBV2 and TRBJ1-1, the CDR3 gives the full variable domain: EPEVTQTPSHQVTQMGQEVILRCVPISNHLYFYWYRQILGQKVEFLVSFYNNEISEKSEIFDDQFSVERPDGSNFTLKIRSTKLEDSAMYFCASSGRIEAFFGQGTRLTVV.

The J gene is TRBJ1-1, the V gene TRBV5-1, with D perhaps matching TRBD1 (5 bases). Germline CDR1 SGHRS, CDR2 YFSETQ. Trimming removed 0 bases at V and 1 base at J, with 7 bases between. The CDR3 is made up of 14 amino acids. The CDR3 DNA sequence: TGCGCCAGCAGCTTGGCAGGGACGAACACTGAAGCTTTCTTT. Translation gives CASSLAGTNTEAFF.

This clone was observed once. This rearrangement joins TRBV28 to TRBJ1-2; unclear D gene. V lost 4 bases to trimming and J lost 4 bases, with 22 bases between them. The CDR3 contains 17 residues. Germline V gene data show CDR1 as MDHEN and CDR2 as SYDVKM. The CDR3 DNA reads TGTGCCAGCAGTTATGGTGGGTCAGGCGGAAGGTTCTATGGCTACACCTTC. This encodes CASSYGGSGGRFYGYTF.

The V gene is TRBV2, the J gene TRBJ2-5; D is ambiguous. The germline V and J ends were trimmed by 6 bases and 4 bases, with 9 bases remaining between them. The CDR3 sequence is 12 residues long. The germline gives CDR1 SNHLY, CDR2 FYNNEI. CDR3 in DNA: TGTGCCAGCAGAATCCCCCCAGAGACCCAGTACTTC. Protein sequence: CASRIPPETQYF.

The rearrangement uses TRBV5-1 and TRBJ1-1; 7 nucleotides match TRBD1. Germline values: CDR1 SGHRS, CDR2 YFSETQ. This CDR3 is 14 amino acids long. V lost 1 base, J lost 4 bases, and 4 bases stayed unmatched. As DNA, the CDR3 is TGCGCCAGCAGCTTGAGACAGGGCCCCACTGAAGCTTTCTTT. Its translation is CASSLRQGPTEAFF.

This sequence joins TRBV4-2 and TRBJ1-6, with 7 bases fitting TRBD1. Germline V gene data show CDR1 as LGHNA and CDR2 as YNFKEQ. V shed 2 bases and J 10 bases; nucleotides not matched to a gene: 11. The CDR3 length is 16 residues. The CDR3 loop reads CASSQYQTGTNSPLHF. DNA of the CDR3: TGTGCCAGCAGCCAATATCAGACAGGGACGAACTCACCCCTCCACTTT.

The genes are TRBV7-3 and TRBJ2-5; D unclear. Germline V gives CDR1 SGHTA, CDR2 FQGTGA. The CDR3 contains 13 residues. With 5 bases removed from V and 5 bases from J, the gap between germline ends came to 12 bases. The CDR3 reads CASSPDRRETQYF. CDR3 DNA sequence: TGTGCCAGCAGCCCGGACCGTCGGGAGACCCAGTACTTC.